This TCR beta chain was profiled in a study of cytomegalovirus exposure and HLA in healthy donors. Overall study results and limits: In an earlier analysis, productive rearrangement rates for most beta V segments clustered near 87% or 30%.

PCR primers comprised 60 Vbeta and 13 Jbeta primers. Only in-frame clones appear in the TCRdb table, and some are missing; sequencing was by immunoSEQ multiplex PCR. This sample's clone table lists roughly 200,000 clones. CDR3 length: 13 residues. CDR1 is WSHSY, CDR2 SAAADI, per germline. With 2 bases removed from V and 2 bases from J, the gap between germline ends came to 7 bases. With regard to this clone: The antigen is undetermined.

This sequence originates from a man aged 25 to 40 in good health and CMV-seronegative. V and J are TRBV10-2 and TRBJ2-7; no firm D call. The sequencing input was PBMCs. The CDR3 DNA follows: TGCGCCAGCAGTGAGGCGGAGACCTACGAGCAGTACTTC. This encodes CASSEAETYEQYF.